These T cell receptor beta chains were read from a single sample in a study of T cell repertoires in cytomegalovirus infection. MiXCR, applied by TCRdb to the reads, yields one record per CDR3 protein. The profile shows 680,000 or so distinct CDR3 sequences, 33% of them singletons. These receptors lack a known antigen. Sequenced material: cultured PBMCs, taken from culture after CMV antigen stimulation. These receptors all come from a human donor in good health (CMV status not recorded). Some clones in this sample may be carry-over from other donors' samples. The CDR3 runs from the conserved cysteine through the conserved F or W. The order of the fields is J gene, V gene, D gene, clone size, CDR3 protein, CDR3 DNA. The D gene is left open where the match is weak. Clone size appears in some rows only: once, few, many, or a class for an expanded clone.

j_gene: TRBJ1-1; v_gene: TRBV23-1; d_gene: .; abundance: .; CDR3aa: CASSQTRRTIWEEAFF; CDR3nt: TGCGCCAGCAGTCAGACTCGGAGGACTATATGGGAGGAAGCTTTCTTT
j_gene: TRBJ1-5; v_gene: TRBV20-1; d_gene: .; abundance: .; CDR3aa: CSAAPTGWINQPQHF; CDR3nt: TGCAGTGCTGCCCCCACCGGATGGATCAATCAGCCCCAGCATTTT
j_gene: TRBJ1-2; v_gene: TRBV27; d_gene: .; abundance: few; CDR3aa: CASSLLPGAGYTF; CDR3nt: TGTGCCAGCAGTTTATTACCAGGGGCTGGCTACACCTTC
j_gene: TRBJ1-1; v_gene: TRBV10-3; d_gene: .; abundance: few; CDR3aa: CAISDLRDEAFF; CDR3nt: TGTGCCATCAGTGATCTTCGGGACGAAGCTTTCTTT
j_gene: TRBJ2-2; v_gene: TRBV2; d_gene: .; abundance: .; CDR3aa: CASSELGDTGELFF; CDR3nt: TGTGCCAGCAGTGAATTGGGCGACACCGGGGAGCTGTTTTTT
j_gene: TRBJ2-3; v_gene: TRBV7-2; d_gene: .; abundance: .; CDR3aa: CASSGPTGRGTDTQYF; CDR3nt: TGTGCCAGCAGCGGTCCGACAGGGAGGGGCACAGATACGCAGTATTTT
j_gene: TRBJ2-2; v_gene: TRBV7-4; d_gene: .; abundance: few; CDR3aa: CASSGGSSTGELFF; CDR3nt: TGTGCCAGCAGTGGGGGCTCGAGCACCGGGGAGCTGTTTTTT
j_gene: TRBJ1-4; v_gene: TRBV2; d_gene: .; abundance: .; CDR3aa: CASSARGAETNEKLFF; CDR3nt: TGTGCCAGCAGCGCTAGGGGTGCAGAAACTAATGAAAAACTGTTTTTT
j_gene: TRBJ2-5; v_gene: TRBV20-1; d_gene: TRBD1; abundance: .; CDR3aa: CSARRTGKETQYF; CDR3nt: TGCAGTGCTAGGAGGACAGGAAAAGAGACCCAGTACTTC
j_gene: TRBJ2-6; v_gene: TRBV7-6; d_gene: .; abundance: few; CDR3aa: CASSLVYRDRSGANVLTF; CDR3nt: TGTGCCAGCAGCTTAGTATACAGGGATCGCTCTGGGGCCAACGTCCTGACTTTC
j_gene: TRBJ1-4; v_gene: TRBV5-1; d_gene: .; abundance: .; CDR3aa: CASSLDGAPHEKLFF; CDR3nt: TGCGCCAGCAGCTTGGACGGGGCTCCTCATGAAAAACTGTTTTTT
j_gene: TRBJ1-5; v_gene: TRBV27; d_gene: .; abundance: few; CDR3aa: CASSPGRQGLQPQHF; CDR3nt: TGTGCCAGCAGTCCCGGGAGGCAGGGACTTCAGCCCCAGCATTTT
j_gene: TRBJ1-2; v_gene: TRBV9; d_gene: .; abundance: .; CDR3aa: CASSGDKSNYGYTF; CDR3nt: TGTGCCAGCAGTGGGGACAAGTCTAACTATGGCTACACCTTC
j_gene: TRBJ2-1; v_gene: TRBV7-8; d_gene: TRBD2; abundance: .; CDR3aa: CASSPRTSGSEQFF; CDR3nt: TGTGCCAGCAGCCCCCGGACTAGCGGGAGTGAGCAGTTCTTC
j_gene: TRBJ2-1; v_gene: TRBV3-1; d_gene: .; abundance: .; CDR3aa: CASSQLNNYNEQFF; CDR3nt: TGTGCCAGCAGCCAGCTCAACAACTACAATGAGCAGTTCTTC
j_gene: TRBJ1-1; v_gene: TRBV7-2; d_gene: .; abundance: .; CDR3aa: CASQELGGLTEAFF; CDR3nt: TGTGCCAGCCAGGAGTTGGGGGGTCTCACTGAAGCTTTCTTT
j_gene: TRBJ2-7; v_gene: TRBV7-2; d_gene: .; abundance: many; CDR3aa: CASSSPYTYEQYF; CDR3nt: TGTGCCAGCAGCTCCCCTTACACCTACGAGCAGTACTTC
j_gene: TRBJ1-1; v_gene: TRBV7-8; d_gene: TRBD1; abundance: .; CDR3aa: CASSFTRNWDSKNTEAFF; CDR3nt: TGTGCCAGCAGTTTCACAAGGAACTGGGACAGTAAGAACACTGAAGCTTTCTTT
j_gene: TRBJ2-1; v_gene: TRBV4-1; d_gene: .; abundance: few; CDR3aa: CASSPDGVSYNEQFF; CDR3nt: TGCGCCAGCAGCCCGGACGGGGTCTCCTACAATGAGCAGTTCTTC
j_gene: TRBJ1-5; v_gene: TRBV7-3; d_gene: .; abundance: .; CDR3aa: CASSLTQQGNQPQHF; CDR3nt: TGTGCCAGCAGCTTAACGCAGCAAGGCAATCAGCCCCAGCATTTT
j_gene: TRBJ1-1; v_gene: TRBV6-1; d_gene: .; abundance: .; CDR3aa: CASSYQGVDTEAFF; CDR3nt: TGTGCCAGCAGTTATCAAGGGGTAGACACTGAAGCTTTCTTT
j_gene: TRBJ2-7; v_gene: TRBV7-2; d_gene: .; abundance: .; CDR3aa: CASSTRSNLYEQYF; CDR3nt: TGTGCCAGCAGTACCCGATCTAACCTATACGAGCAGTACTTC
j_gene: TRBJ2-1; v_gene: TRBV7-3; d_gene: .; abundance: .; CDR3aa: CASRFIGDEQFF; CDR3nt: TGTGCCAGCAGATTCATTGGGGATGAGCAGTTCTTC
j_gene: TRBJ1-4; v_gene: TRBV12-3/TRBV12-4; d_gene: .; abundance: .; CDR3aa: CASAGTANEKLFF; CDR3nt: TGTGCCAGCGCCGGGACCGCGAATGAAAAACTGTTTTTT
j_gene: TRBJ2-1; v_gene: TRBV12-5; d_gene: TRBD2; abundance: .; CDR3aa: CASGAGGRRNEQFF; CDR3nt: TGTGCTAGTGGTGCGGGAGGCCGGAGGAATGAGCAGTTCTTC
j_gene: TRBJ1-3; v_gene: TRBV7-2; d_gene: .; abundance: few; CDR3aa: CASSSNTEFPNTIYF; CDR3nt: TGTGCCAGCAGCTCCAATACAGAGTTTCCGAACACCATATATTTT